The next 6 T cell receptor beta chains were all read from a single sample in a study of CD8+CD57+ T cells in acquired aplastic anemia. TCR beta VDJ combinations and CDR3 sequences were profiled from genomic DNA. TCRdb fed the reads into MiXCR, producing one record per CDR3 protein. The table shows 100,000 to 150,000 distinct CDR3 sequences, with 48% occurring only once. The sample comprised sorted CD4+, CD8+, or CD8+CD57+ T cells (not recorded which) from PBMCs. These receptors were obtained from a human donor in good health, serving as a control.

The V gene is TRBV12-5, the J gene TRBJ2-1, with a possible D match to TRBD2 (5 bases). V dropped 6 bases and J dropped 4 bases, with 16 bases sitting between them. The germline V gene encodes CDR1 LGHNT and CDR2 FRNRAP. The CDR3 length is 15 residues. CDR3 loop: CASGSGQSGYNEQFF. In DNA, the CDR3 is TGTGCTAGTGGGTCGGGCCAATCGGGGTACAATGAGCAGTTCTTC. The full variable domain, with the rest looked up from reference TRBV12-5 and TRBJ2-1, is DARVTQTPRHKVTEMGQEVTMRCQPILGHNTVFWYRQTMMQGLELLAYFRNRAPLDDSGMPKDRFSAEMPDATLATLKIQPSEPRDSAVYFCASGSGQSGYNEQFFGPGTRLTVL.

This chain connects TRBV20-1 to TRBJ2-5; TRBD2 might be the D (6 bases). V was pared by 6 bases and J by 5 bases, with 19 bases between. The CDR3 totals 14 residues. Germline assignment: CDR1 DFQATT and CDR2 SNEGSKA (reference sequence). Here the CDR3 reads CSAAVPGVLETQYF. The CDR3 nucleotides read TGCAGTGCAGCAGTACCGGGGGTCCTTGAGACCCAGTACTTC.

This clonotype was picked up a small number of times. A much larger clonotype is one base distant, so this may be a read error. No conserved phenylalanine or tryptophan is present at the end of the CDR3, so a read error is the likely explanation. The gene calls are TRBV6-4 and TRBJ1-2; the D gene is possibly TRBD1 (5 bases). This CDR3 contains 16 residues. V lost 6 bases and J lost 3, with 20 bases in between. CDR1 and CDR2 (germline): MRHNA, SNTAGT. The CDR3 DNA follows: TGTGCCAGCAGCCAAGGGCCGGGGACGTGGGACTATGGCTACACCCTC. Translating it yields CASSQGPGTWDYGYTL.

V and J are TRBV19 and TRBJ2-3; 8 bases match TRBD2. The germline CDR1 and CDR2 sequences are LNHDA and SQIVND (reference sequence). This CDR3 has 16 amino acids. The junction had 12 bases not matched to a gene; V was cut back by 3 bases and J by 7 bases. CDR3 nucleotide sequence: TGTGCCAGTAGTATTTCGACAGGCGGGGGGATGTATACGCAGTATTTT. It codes for CASSISTGGGMYTQYF.

The V gene is TRBV7-6, the J gene TRBJ2-3, with unresolved D. This CDR3 spans 14 amino acids. Per the germline V gene, CDR1 is SGHVS and CDR2 is FNYEAQ. With 0 bases removed from V and 4 bases from J, the gap between germline ends came to 8 bases. CDR3 residues: CASSLAPSADTQYF. For the CDR3, the DNA is TGTGCCAGCAGCTTAGCCCCTTCGGCAGATACGCAGTATTTT.

The chain joins TRBV10-3 to TRBJ2-7; D remains ambiguous. The germline V and J ends were trimmed by 10 bases and 3 bases, with 19 bases remaining between them. The CDR3 has 14 amino acids. From germline, CDR1 is ENHRY and CDR2 SYGVKD. CDR3 in amino acids: CASRAVTSGYEQYF. In DNA form, the CDR3 reads TGTGCCAGCCGAGCCGTGACATCAGGCTACGAGCAGTACTTC.